This T cell receptor (beta chain) was observed in a study of T cell responses to AZD1222 COVID-19 vaccine. General observations from the study: Repertoires were obtained solely post-peak T cell response. The breadth and depth of Spike-specific TCRs increased once two AZD1222 doses had been given.

This table comes from immunoSEQ multiplex PCR, and its TCRdb copy is limited to in-frame clones, with some not included. The data show 150,000 or so clones, with 92% seen just once and about 1% held by the top ten. This CDR3 region has 15 residues. Germline values: CDR1 SEHNR, CDR2 FQNEAQ (reference sequence). Trimming took 4 bases from V and 4 from J, leaving 16 bases between them. On this clone itself: Its antigen is not known.

The receptor was derived from an adult who received the AZD1222 COVID-19 vaccine. The V and J genes are TRBV7-9 and TRBJ1-2, with D maybe TRBD1 (6 bases). Specimen: peripheral blood, collected 28 days after the second AZD1222 dose. This chain's CDR3 is CASSSSTGWIYGYTF. CDR3 DNA: TGTGCCAGCAGCTCTTCGACAGGTTGGATCTATGGCTACACCTTC.